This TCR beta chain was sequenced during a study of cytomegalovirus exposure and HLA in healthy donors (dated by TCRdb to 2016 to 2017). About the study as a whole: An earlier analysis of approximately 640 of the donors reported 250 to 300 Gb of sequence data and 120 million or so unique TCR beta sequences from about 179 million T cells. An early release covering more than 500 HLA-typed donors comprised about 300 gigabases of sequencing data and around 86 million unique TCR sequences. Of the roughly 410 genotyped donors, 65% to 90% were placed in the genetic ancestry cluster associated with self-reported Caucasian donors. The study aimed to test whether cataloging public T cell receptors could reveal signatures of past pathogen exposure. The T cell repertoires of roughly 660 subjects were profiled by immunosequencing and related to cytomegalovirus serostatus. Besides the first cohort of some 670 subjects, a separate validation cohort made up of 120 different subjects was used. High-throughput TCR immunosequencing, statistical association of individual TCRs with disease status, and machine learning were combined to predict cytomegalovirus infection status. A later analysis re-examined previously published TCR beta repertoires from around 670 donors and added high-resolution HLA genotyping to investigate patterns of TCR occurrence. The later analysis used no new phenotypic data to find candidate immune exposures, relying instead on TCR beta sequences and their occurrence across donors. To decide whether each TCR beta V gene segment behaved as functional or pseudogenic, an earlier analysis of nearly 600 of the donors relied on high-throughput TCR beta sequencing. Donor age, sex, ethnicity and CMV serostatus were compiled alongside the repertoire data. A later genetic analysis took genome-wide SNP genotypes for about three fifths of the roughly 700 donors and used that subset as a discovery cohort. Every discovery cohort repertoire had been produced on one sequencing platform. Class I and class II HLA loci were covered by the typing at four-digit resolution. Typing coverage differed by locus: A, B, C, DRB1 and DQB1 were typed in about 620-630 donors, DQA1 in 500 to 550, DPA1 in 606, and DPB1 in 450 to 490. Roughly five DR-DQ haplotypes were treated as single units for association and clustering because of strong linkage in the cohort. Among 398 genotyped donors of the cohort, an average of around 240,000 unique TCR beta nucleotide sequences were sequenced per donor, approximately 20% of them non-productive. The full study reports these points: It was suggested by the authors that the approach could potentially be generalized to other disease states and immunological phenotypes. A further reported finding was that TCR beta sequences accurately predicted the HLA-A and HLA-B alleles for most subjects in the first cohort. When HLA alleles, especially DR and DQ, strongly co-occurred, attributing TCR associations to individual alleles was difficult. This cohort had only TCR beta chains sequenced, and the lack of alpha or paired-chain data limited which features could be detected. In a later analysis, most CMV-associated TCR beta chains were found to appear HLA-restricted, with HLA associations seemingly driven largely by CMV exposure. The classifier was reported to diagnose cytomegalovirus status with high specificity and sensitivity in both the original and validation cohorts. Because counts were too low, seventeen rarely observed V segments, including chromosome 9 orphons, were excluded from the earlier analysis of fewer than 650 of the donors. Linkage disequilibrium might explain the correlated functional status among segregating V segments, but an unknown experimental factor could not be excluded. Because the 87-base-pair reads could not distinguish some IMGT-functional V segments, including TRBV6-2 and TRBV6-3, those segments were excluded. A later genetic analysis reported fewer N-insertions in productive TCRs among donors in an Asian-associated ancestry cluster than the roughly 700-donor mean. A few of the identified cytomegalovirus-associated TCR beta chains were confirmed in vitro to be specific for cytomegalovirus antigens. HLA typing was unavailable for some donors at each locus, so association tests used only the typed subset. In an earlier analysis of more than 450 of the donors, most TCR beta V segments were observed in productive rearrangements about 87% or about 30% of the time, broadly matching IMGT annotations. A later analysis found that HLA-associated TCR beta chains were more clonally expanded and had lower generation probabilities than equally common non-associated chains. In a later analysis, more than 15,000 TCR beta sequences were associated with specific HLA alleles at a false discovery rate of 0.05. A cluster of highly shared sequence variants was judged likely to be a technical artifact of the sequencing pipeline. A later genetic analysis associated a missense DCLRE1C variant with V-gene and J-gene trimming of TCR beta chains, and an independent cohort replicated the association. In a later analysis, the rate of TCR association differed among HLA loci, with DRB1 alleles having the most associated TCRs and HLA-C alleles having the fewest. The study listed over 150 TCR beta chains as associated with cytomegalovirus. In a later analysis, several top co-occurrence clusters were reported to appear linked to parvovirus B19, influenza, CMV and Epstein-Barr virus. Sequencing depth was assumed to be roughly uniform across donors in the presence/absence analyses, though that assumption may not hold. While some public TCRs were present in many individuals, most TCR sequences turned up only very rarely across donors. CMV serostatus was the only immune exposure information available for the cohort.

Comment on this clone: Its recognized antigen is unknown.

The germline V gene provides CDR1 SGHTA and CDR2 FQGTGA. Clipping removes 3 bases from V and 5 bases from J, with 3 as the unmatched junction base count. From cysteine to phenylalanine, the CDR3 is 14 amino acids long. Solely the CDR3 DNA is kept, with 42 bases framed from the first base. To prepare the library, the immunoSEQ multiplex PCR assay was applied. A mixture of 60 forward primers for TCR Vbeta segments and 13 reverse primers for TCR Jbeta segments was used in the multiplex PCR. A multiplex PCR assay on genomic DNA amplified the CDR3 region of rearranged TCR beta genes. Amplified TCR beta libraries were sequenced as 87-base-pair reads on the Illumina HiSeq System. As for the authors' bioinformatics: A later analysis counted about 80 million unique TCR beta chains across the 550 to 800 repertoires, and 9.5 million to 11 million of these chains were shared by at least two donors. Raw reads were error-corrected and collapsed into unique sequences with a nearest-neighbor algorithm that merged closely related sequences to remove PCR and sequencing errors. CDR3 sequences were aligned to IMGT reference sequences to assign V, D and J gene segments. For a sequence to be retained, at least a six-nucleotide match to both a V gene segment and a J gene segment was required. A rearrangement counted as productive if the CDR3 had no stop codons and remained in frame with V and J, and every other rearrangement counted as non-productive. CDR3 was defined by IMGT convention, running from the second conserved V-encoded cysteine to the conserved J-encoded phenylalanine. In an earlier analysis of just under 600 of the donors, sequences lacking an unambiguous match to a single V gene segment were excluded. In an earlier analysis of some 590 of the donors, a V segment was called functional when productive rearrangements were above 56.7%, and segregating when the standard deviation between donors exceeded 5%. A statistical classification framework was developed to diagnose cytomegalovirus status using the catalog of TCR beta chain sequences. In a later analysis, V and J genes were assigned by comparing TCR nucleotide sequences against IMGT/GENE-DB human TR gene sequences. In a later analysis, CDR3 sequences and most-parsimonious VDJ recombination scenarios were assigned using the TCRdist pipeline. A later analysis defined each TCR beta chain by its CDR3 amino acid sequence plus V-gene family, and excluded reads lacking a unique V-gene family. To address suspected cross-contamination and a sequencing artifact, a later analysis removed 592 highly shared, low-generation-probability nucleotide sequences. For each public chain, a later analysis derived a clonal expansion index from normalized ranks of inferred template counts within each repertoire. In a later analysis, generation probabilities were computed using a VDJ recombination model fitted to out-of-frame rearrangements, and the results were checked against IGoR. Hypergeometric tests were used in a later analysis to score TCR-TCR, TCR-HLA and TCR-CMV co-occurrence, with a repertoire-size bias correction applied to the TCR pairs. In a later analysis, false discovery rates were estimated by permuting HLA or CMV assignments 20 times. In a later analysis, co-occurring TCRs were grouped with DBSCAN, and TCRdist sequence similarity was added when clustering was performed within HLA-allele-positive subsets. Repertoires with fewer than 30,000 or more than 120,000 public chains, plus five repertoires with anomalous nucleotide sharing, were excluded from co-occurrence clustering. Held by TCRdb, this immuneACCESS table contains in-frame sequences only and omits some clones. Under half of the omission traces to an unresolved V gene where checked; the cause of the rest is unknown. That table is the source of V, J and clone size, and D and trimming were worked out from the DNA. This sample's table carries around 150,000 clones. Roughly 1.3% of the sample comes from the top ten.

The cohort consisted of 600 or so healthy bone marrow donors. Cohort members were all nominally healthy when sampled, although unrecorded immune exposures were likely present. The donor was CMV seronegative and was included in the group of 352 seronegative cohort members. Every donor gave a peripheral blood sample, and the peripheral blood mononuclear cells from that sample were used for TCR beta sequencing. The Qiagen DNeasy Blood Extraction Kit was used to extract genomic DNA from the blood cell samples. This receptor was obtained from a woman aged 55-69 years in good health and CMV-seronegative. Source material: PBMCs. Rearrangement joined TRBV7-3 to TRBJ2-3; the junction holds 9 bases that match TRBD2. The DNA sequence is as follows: TGTGCCAGCAGCTTCGGACTAGCGAAAGATACGCAGTATTTT. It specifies CASSFGLAKDTQYF.